This T cell receptor (beta chain) comes out of a study of T cells after yellow fever vaccination. This clonotype was seen many times. The CDR3 runs 13 residues. In germline, CDR1 is SGHRS, CDR2 YFSETQ. The V end lost 4 bases, the J end lost 7 bases, and 9 bases lay between the germline ends. As TCR cDNA was made by 5'RACE template switching, a universal primer site and UMIs were added. Each CDR3 protein is one row after TCRdb ran MiXCR on the 5' RACE reads. The sample has around 530,000 distinct CDR3 sequences; about 15% are singletons. The TCR sequence derives from a man between 18 and 35 years old who received the YFV17D yellow fever vaccine. The chain uses TRBV5-1 and TRBJ1-6, with D maybe TRBD1 (6 bases). The sample in question was PBMCs, obtained roughly 5 days after the first yellow fever vaccination. CDR3 residues: CASSLTGNSPLHF. The CDR3 nucleotides are TGCGCCAGCAGCCTAACAGGGAATTCACCCCTCCACTTT.